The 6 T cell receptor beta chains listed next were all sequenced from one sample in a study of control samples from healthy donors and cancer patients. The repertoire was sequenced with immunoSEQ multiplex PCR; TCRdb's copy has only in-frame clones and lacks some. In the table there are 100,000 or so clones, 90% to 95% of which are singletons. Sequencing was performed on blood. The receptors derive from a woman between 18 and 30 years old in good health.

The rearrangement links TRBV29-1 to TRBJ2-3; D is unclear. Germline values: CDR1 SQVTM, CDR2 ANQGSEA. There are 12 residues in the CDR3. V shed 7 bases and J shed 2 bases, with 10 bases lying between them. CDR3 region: CSARRPTDTQYF. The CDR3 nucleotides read TGCAGCGCCCGTCGGCCCACAGATACGCAGTATTTT.

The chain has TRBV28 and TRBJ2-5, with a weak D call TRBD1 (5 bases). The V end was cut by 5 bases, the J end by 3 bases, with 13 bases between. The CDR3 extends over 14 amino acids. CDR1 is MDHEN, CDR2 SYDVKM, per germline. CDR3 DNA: TGTGCCAGCAGTCAGCCGGACATTAAAGAGACCCAGTACTTC. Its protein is CASSQPDIKETQYF.

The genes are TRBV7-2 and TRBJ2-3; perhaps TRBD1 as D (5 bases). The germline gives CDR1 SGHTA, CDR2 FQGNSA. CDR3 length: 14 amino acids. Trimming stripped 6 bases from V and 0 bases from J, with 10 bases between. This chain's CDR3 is CASRLTGSTDTQYF. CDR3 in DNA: TGTGCCAGCAGACTCACAGGTAGCACAGATACGCAGTATTTT.

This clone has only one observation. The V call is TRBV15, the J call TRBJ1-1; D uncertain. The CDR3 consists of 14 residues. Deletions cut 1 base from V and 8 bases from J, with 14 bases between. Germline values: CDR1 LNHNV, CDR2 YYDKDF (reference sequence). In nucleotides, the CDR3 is TGTGCCACCAGCAGAGTCCCCTCGGGGAGGGAAGCTTTCTTT. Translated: CATSRVPSGREAFF.

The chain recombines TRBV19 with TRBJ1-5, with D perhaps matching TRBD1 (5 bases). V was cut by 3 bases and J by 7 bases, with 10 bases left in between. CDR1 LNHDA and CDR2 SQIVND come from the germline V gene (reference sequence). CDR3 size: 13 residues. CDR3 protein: CASSIPGRQPQHF. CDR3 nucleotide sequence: TGTGCCAGTAGTATCCCAGGGAGGCAGCCCCAGCATTTT. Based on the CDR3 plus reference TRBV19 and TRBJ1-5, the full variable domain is DGGITQSPKYLFRKEGQNVTLSCEQNLNHDAMYWYRQDPGQGLRLIYYSQIVNDFQKGDIAEGYSVSREKKESFPLTVTSAQKNPTAFYLCASSIPGRQPQHFGDGTRLSIL.

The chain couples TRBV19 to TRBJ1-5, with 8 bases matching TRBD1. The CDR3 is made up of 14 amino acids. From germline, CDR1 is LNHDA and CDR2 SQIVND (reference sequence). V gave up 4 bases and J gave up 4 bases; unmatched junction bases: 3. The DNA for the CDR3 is TGTGCCAGTAGTAGCCGACAGGGGAATCAGCCCCAGCATTTT. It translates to CASSSRQGNQPQHF.